This T cell receptor beta chain is from a study of T cell repertoires in urothelial bladder cancer. Method: immunoSEQ multiplex PCR; TCRdb's copy keeps in-frame clones and lacks some. The profile covers 13,000 or so clones, with around three fifths appearing a single time and about 8.9% taken by the ten largest. The CDR3 covers 15 residues. Unmatched junction bases numbered 8, after V lost 3 bases and J lost 6 bases. The germline V gene encodes CDR1 SQVTM and CDR2 ANQGSEA. Material: tumor-infiltrating cells from bladder cancer. The rearrangement uses TRBV29-1 and TRBJ2-2, with 9 bases identical to TRBD2. The clonotype comes from a human donor with urothelial carcinoma. CDR3 bases: TGCAGCGTTGACCGGCTAGCGGGGCGTCCCGGGGAGCTGTTTTTT. Amino acids: CSVDRLAGRPGELFF.